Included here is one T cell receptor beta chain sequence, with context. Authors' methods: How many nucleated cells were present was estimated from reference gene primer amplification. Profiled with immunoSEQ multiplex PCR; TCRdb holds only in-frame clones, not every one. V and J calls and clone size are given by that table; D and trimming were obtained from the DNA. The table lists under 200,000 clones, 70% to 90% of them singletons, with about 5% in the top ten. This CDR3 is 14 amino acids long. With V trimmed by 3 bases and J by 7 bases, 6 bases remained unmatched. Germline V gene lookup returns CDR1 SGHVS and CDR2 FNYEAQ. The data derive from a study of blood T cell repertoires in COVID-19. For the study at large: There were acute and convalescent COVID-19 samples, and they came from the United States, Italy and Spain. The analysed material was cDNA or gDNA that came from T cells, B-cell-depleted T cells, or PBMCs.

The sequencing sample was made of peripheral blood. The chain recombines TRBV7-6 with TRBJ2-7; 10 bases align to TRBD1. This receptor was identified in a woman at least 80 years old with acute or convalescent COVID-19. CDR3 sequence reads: CASSLGGQGWEQYF. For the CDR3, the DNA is TGTGCCAGCAGCTTGGGGGGACAGGGGTGGGAGCAGTACTTC.